A selection of T cell receptor beta chains follows, all from one sample in a study of blood T cell repertoires in COVID-19. Only in-frame clones appear in the TCRdb table, and some are missing; sequencing was by immunoSEQ multiplex PCR. The sample has about 210,000 clones, about 88% seen once. Sequencing was carried out using PBMCs or T cells enriched from blood (not recorded which). The source is a middle-aged woman in a cohort exposed to, infected with or recovered from COVID-19 (not recorded which). Each CDR3 is given with its conserved first and last residue. A D gene is named only where the DNA matches it firmly. Clone size is given for some rows only: seen once, a few or many times, or a class if the clone is expanded.

d_call clone_size j_call v_call cdr3_nt cdr3_aa
. . TRBJ1-4 TRBV5-1 TGCGCCAGCAGCTTGGGAGGGTCCACTAATGAAAAACTGTTTTTT CASSLGGSTNEKLFF
TRBD1 . TRBJ1-2 TRBV5-4 TGTGCCAGCAGCTTGGTTGCGACAGGGGTTAGCTATGGCTACACCTTC CASSLVATGVSYGYTF
TRBD1 . TRBJ1-1 TRBV3-1/TRBV3-2 TGTGCCAGCAGCCAGATCCTTGGACAGGGTAGGGGGAACACTGAAGCTTTCTTT CASSQILGQGRGNTEAFF
TRBD2 . TRBJ2-1 TRBV6-5 TGTGCCAGCAGCCGCGGACTAGCGAACGTCCATGAGCAGTTCTTC CASSRGLANVHEQFF
TRBD1 . TRBJ1-2 TRBV18 TGTGCCAGCTCACCCGGACAGGGTAAGGACTATGGCTACACCTTC CASSPGQGKDYGYTF
TRBD2 once TRBJ2-2 TRBV19 TGTGCCAGTAGTATAGATCAGCGGGGGTGGATCACCGGGGAGCTGTTTTTT CASSIDQRGWITGELFF
. . TRBJ1-3 TRBV5-1 TGCGCCAGCAGCTCAACTTGGGGCGGAAACACCATATATTTT CASSSTWGGNTIYF
. few TRBJ2-5 TRBV12-3/TRBV12-4 TGTGCCAGCAGCACCCAGGAGACCCAGTACTTC CASSTQETQYF
TRBD2 many TRBJ2-7 TRBV13 TGTGCCAGCAGCGACGGGCGGACTAGCGGGAACTACGAGCAGTACTTC CASSDGRTSGNYEQYF
. . TRBJ2-5 TRBV27 TGTGCCAGCAGTTTAGTTGCGGGCAGAAAAGAGACCCAGTACTTC CASSLVAGRKETQYF
. . TRBJ2-7 TRBV5-8 TGTGCCAGCAGTCCTTCCTACGAGCAGTACTTC CASSPSYEQYF
. . TRBJ2-2 TRBV13 TGTGCCAGCAGCCTGACGGGGGAGAACACCGGGGAGCTGTTTTTT CASSLTGENTGELFF
. . TRBJ1-1 TRBV9 TGTGCCAGCACCCCGACACCGCTTGGCACTGAAGCTTTCTTT CASTPTPLGTEAFF
. . TRBJ1-5 TRBV6-4 TGTGCCAGCAGTGAAGAGGTCGGAAGTCCCCAGCATTTT CASSEEVGSPQHF
TRBD2 . TRBJ2-3 TRBV5-1 TGCGCCAGCAGCCTAGCGGGGGGACACGCAGATACGCAGTATTTT CASSLAGGHADTQYF
. . TRBJ1-1 TRBV19 TGTGCCAGTATCCTCGGGAACACTGAAGCTTTCTTT CASILGNTEAFF
. . TRBJ2-1 TRBV7-9 TGTGCCAGCAGCGTCTTCTCCTACAATGAGCAGTTCTTC CASSVFSYNEQFF
TRBD1 . TRBJ1-1 TRBV5-5 TGTGCCAGCAGAGGACTCCAGGGGGCCACTGAAGCTTTCTTT CASRGLQGATEAFF
. . TRBJ1-5 TRBV19 TGTGCCAGTAGTATAGTTCGGTACAATCAGCCCCAGCATTTT CASSIVRYNQPQHF
. . TRBJ1-1 TRBV27 TGTGCCAGCAGTCCCACTCTGAACACTGAAGCTTTCTTT CASSPTLNTEAFF
. . TRBJ2-3 TRBV6-6 TGTGCCAGCAGCTTACGGGGTCTAGGCACAGATACGCAGTATTTT CASSLRGLGTDTQYF
TRBD2 few TRBJ2-7 TRBV4-2 TGTGCCAGCAGCCAAGATCCCAGCGGGGGGGCGGACGAGCAGTACTTC CASSQDPSGGADEQYF
TRBD2 . TRBJ2-7 TRBV6-2/TRBV6-3 TGTGCCAGCAGTTATCGGCGGGAGGTGGTTGGCGAGCAGTACTTC CASSYRREVVGEQYF
TRBD2 . TRBJ2-2 TRBV27 TGTGCCAGCAGTAAGACTAGCGGGAACACCGGGGAGCTGTTTTTT CASSKTSGNTGELFF
TRBD1 . TRBJ2-1 TRBV19 TGTGCCAGTAGTCCCCTCGGACAGGGTTACTACAATGAGCAGTTCTTC CASSPLGQGYYNEQFF
. . TRBJ2-5 TRBV11-2 TGTGCCAGCAGCCCTACCGGCAGGGGCCGTCAAGAGACCCAGTACTTC CASSPTGRGRQETQYF
. . TRBJ1-1 TRBV13 TGTGCCAGCAGCTTAGGAGCGAACACTGAAGCTTTCTTT CASSLGANTEAFF
TRBD1 . TRBJ1-1 TRBV19 TGTGCCAGTCGGACAGGGGGTAACACTGAAGCTTTCTTT CASRTGGNTEAFF
TRBD1 . TRBJ2-5 TRBV5-1 TGCGCCAGCAGTTCGGGACAGACCCAAGAGACCCAGTACTTC CASSSGQTQETQYF
. . TRBJ1-5 TRBV24-1 TGTGCCACATCCTGGGGGGAACAGCCCCAGCATTTT CATSWGEQPQHF
. . TRBJ1-2 TRBV4-1 TGCGCCAGCAGCCAAGACCTTGGGGCTTCCTATGGCTACACCTTC CASSQDLGASYGYTF
. . TRBJ2-6 TRBV21-1 TGTGCCAGCAGCCGACAGGGCCACTCTGGGGCCAACGTCCTGACTTTC CASSRQGHSGANVLTF
. . TRBJ1-4 TRBV9 TGTGCCAGCAGCGTAGGCGCAGGGGTATTGGAAAAACTGTTTTTT CASSVGAGVLEKLFF
. few TRBJ1-1 TRBV28 TGTGCCAGCAGTTCCCCGACAGTGAACACTGAAGCTTTCTTT CASSSPTVNTEAFF
. . TRBJ1-1 TRBV25-1 TGTGCCAGCGGGGTGAGGGCTTCAGCTTTCTTT CASGVRASAFF
. . TRBJ1-5 TRBV2 TGTGCCAGCAGTGAAAAGGAGTCAGTGGCCAATCAGCCCCAGCATTTT CASSEKESVANQPQHF
. . TRBJ1-3 TRBV14 TGTGCCAGCGGACACAGGGTTACTGGAAACACCATATATTTT CASGHRVTGNTIYF